The 5 T cell receptor beta chains in this list originate from one sample, sequenced in a study of cytomegalovirus exposure and HLA in healthy donors. This PCR relied on a set of 60 Vbeta primers and 13 Jbeta primers. Using immunoSEQ multiplex PCR, the repertoire was profiled, and TCRdb retains in-frame clones only, with some absent. The table lists roughly 150,000 clones, 70% to 85% of them singletons. Sequenced sample: PBMCs. These receptors all come from a male donor in good health and CMV-seronegative.

The chain has TRBV21-1 and TRBJ1-4; TRBD1, the table's D call, lacks a check against the DNA. TRBV21-1 has pseudogene status. The CDR3 covers 13 residues. This CDR3 is CASSRTGDKKLFF. The CDR3, as DNA: TGTGCCAGCAGCAGGACAGGGGATAAAAAACTGTTTTTT.

The chain uses TRBV7-2 and TRBJ2-1; weak D call: TRBD1 (7 bases). The V end was cut by 5 bases, the J end by 7 bases, with 18 bases between. Germline V gene lookup returns CDR1 SGHTA and CDR2 FQGNSA. This CDR3 region has 15 residues. The CDR3 region has the DNA TGTGCCAGCAGCCAGGGGGGCGGGGTTAAGAATGAGCAGTTCTTC. Translating gives CASSQGGGVKNEQFF.

This clone has just one count. The chain links TRBV6-6 to TRBJ1-3; 11 nucleotides agree with TRBD1. Germline CDR1 MNHNY, CDR2 SVGAGI (reference sequence). The CDR3 covers 15 residues. V was clipped by 4 bases and J by 2 bases; unmatched bases: 1. CDR3 protein: CASSSGQGAGNTIYF. In nucleotides, the CDR3 is TGTGCCAGCAGTTCGGGACAGGGGGCTGGAAACACCATATATTTT.

The chain couples TRBV15 to TRBJ1-3; D is unclear. The CDR3 runs 14 residues. Germline V gene lookup returns CDR1 LNHNV and CDR2 YYDKDF (reference sequence). Trimming stripped 3 bases from V and 0 bases from J, with 6 bases between. CDR3 DNA: TGTGCCACCAGCAGCGGAGGCTCTGGAAACACCATATATTTT. Amino acids: CATSSGGSGNTIYF.

The J gene is TRBJ2-7, the V gene TRBV11-2, with 9 bases matching TRBD1. This CDR3 contains 15 residues. The germline V gene encodes CDR1 SGHAT and CDR2 FQNNGV. J lost 2 bases, V lost 1 base, and 3 bases had no gene match. CDR3 region: CASSLGRQGAYEQYF. The CDR3 DNA reads TGTGCCAGCAGCTTAGGGAGACAGGGGGCCTACGAGCAGTACTTC.